This entry lists 10 T cell receptor beta chains sequenced from one sample in a study of OX40 agonist ivuxolimab in advanced cancers. Sequencing used immunoSEQ multiplex PCR; TCRdb keeps in-frame clones, though not all of them. The sample includes under 95,000 clones, roughly 89% of them seen just once. The source was CD4+ or CD8+ T cells sorted from blood, collected in a trial of the OX40 agonist ivuxolimab. These receptors were obtained from an adult with an advanced solid tumor such as melanoma, head and neck, liver or kidney cancer.

The chain links TRBV4-1 to TRBJ1-3; D uncertain. Germline V CDR1 and CDR2: MGHRA, YSYEKL. V lost 4 bases and J 4 bases, leaving 8 bases between the germline ends. The CDR3 is made up of 13 amino acids. In nucleotides, the CDR3 is TGCGCCAGCAGCCCCGATAGGGGAAACACCATATATTTT. As protein: CASSPDRGNTIYF.

This rearrangement joins TRBV6-5 to TRBJ1-4; 8 nucleotides line up with TRBD1. The CDR3 extends over 13 amino acids. V lost 6 bases and J lost 7; bases outside the gene matches: 4. In germline, CDR1 is MNHEY, CDR2 SVGAGI. CDR3 coding DNA: TGTGCCAGCAGAATCGACAGGGGTGAAAAACTGTTTTTT. Translated, it gives CASRIDRGEKLFF.

The chain combines TRBV23-1 with TRBJ1-2, with D possibly TRBD1 on 6 matching bases. TRBV23-1 has ORF status, its function being uncertain. The CDR3 loop spans 21 amino acids. V gave up 0 bases and J gave up 6 bases, with 32 bases separating them. The CDR3 sequence is CASSQSRGFSIGDGHSNGYTF. CDR3 DNA sequence: TGCGCCAGCAGTCAATCGAGGGGGTTTTCAATAGGGGACGGCCACTCAAATGGCTACACCTTC.

This rearrangement joins TRBV19 to TRBJ2-7, with D possibly TRBD1 on 6 matching bases. V lost 4 bases and J lost 2, with 15 bases in between. Looked up from germline, CDR1 is LNHDA and CDR2 is SQIVND (reference sequence). The CDR3 is made up of 15 amino acids. The DNA of the CDR3 is TGTGCCAGTAGTAGGGCCCGACAGGAGACCTACGAGCAGTACTTC. Translating it yields CASSRARQETYEQYF.

CDR3 region: CASSTETTGQPQHF. The DNA for the CDR3 is TGTGCCAGTAGTACCGAGACGACAGGTCAGCCCCAGCATTTT. The chain has TRBV19 and TRBJ1-5, with D possibly matching TRBD1 (6 bases). The germline gives CDR1 LNHDA, CDR2 SQIVND (reference sequence). This CDR3 contains 14 residues. Trimming took 4 bases from V and 6 from J, leaving 13 bases between them.

The chain combines TRBV5-1 with TRBJ2-3; 7 positions match TRBD1. Trimming at V came to 2 bases and at J to 3 bases, leaving 6 bases not matched to a gene. The CDR3 loop spans 15 amino acids. Germline CDR1 SGHRS, CDR2 YFSETQ. The CDR3 spells CASSFRTGATDTQYF. CDR3 bases: TGCGCCAGCAGCTTCCGGACAGGAGCAACAGATACGCAGTATTTT.

The CDR3 DNA is TGTGCCAGCAGTAGGGAGGGGATCAATGAGCAGTTCTTC. Residues: CASSREGINEQFF. The chain recombines TRBV27 with TRBJ2-1; 7 bases align to TRBD2. CDR3 length: 13 residues. The germline gives CDR1 MNHEY, CDR2 SMNVEV (reference sequence). The ends lost 5 bases at V and 6 bases at J; junction bases unmatched: 4.

This clone was found a few times. The chain carries TRBV4-2 and TRBJ1-5; maybe TRBD1 (5 bases). Germline V gene lookup returns CDR1 LGHNA and CDR2 YNFKEQ. The CDR3 extends over 16 amino acids. Trimming took off 1 base at V and 6 bases at J, with 16 bases between the two ends. CDR3 in DNA: TGTGCCAGCAGCCAAGTCGAGCTCGGGACGGCTCAGCCCCAGCATTTT. This gives the protein CASSQVELGTAQPQHF.

The genes are TRBV4-1 and TRBJ2-6, with 8 bases aligning to TRBD2. The CDR3 spans 16 residues. V shed 4 bases and J 0 bases; nucleotides not matched to a gene: 2. CDR1 and CDR2 from the germline V gene are MGHRA and YSYEKL. The CDR3 loop reads CASSPAGGSGANVLTF. The DNA of the CDR3 is TGCGCCAGCAGCCCGGCGGGGGGCTCTGGGGCCAACGTCCTGACTTTC.

The sample holds a few counts of this clone. This chain joins TRBV29-1 and TRBJ1-5; D unclear. Germline values: CDR1 SQVTM, CDR2 ANQGSEA. The V end lost 4 bases, the J end lost 2 bases, and 6 bases lay between the germline ends. The CDR3 extends over 12 amino acids. CDR3 residues: CSVGAGNQPQHF. As DNA, the CDR3 is TGCAGCGTTGGGGCCGGCAATCAGCCCCAGCATTTT.